Presented here are 8 T cell receptor beta chains from one specimen sequenced in a study of blood T cell repertoires in COVID-19. The data were produced by immunoSEQ multiplex PCR, yet TCRdb's version contains in-frame clones alone and is incomplete. The data contain 380,000 or so clones, 75% to 90% of them singletons. Sample: peripheral blood. These receptors were collected from a woman aged 55-75 years with COVID-19, enrolled during active disease.

This clone was counted a single time. The chain carries TRBV11-3 and TRBJ1-1; D is unresolved. CDR3 size: 14 residues. Trimming cost V 6 bases and J 4 bases, with 15 bases left between them. Looked up from germline, CDR1 is SGHNT and CDR2 is YENEEA. CDR3: CASRLPGGSTEAFF. The CDR3 DNA reads TGTGCCAGCAGATTGCCCGGCGGGAGCACTGAAGCTTTCTTT.

The chain is built from TRBV5-4 and TRBJ2-7; 9 positions agree with TRBD1. This CDR3 comprises 14 residues. Germline V lookup: CDR1 SGHNT, CDR2 YYREEE (reference sequence). V lost 2 bases, J lost 6 bases, and 6 bases stayed unmatched. The CDR3 region has the DNA TGTGCCAGCAGCTTTGGGACAGGGTTTAGCGAGCAGTACTTC. This codes for CASSFGTGFSEQYF.

The genes are TRBV4-1 and TRBJ1-3, with 7 nucleotides matching TRBD1. V shed 2 bases and J 0 bases; nucleotides not matched to a gene: 7. CDR3 size: 17 residues. The germline V gene encodes CDR1 MGHRA and CDR2 YSYEKL. The CDR3 loop is CASSQPAYRGSGNTIYF. The CDR3 region has the DNA TGCGCCAGCAGCCAACCTGCTTACAGGGGCTCTGGAAACACCATATATTTT.

The chain combines TRBV10-3 with TRBJ2-5; possible D gene TRBD1, 5 bases. Germline CDR1 reads ENHRY; CDR2 reads SYGVKD. This CDR3 region has 12 residues. Trimming shortened V by 9 bases and J by 1 base, and 9 bases separated the two germline ends. DNA for the CDR3: TGTGCCATTGGACACGGCCAAGAGACCCAGTACTTC. It specifies CAIGHGQETQYF.

The chain carries TRBV18 and TRBJ1-5; D call uncertain. The CDR3 loop spans 16 amino acids. V lost 3 bases and J lost 0, with 12 bases in between. Germline CDR1 KGHSH, CDR2 LQKENI. This CDR3 is CASSPNTDYSNQPQHF. The CDR3, as DNA: TGTGCCAGCTCACCCAACACAGATTATAGCAATCAGCCCCAGCATTTT.

The V call is TRBV7-2, the J call TRBJ2-5; D is unclear. There are 15 residues in the CDR3. The V gene's germline CDR1 is SGHTA and CDR2 FQGNSA. Trimming left V 2 bases short and J 0 bases short, with 10 bases between. CDR3 bases: TGTGCCAGCAGCTTACAGGCCTACAACCAAGAGACCCAGTACTTC. It translates to CASSLQAYNQETQYF.

The CDR3 loop reads CASSYSIGTATNEKLFF. CDR3 nucleotide sequence: TGTGCCAGCAGTTACTCGATAGGGACAGCAACTAATGAAAAACTGTTTTTT. The rearrangement joins TRBV6-2 or TRBV6-3 to TRBJ1-4; 7 nucleotides align to TRBD1. After removal of 0 bases from V and 0 bases from J, the junction contained 4 bases not matched to a gene. Germline values: CDR1 MNHEY, CDR2 SVGEGT. The CDR3 is 17 amino acids.

V and J are TRBV13 and TRBJ2-3; 9 bases line up with TRBD2. V lost 0 bases and J lost 4; bases outside the gene matches: 5. CDR1 is PRHDT and CDR2 is FYEKMQ in the germline V gene (reference sequence). The CDR3 has 16 residues. CDR3 in DNA: TGTGCCAGCAGCTTAGGGCGGGGGGGCGCCGCAGATACGCAGTATTTT. It encodes CASSLGRGGAADTQYF.